This T cell receptor (beta chain) came from a study of cytomegalovirus exposure and HLA in healthy donors. This CDR3 has 16 residues. V lost 4 bases and J lost 6; bases outside the gene matches: 9. Germline V gene data show CDR1 as MNHNY and CDR2 as SVGAGI (reference sequence). TCRdb's copy holds only in-frame clones and misses some; the assay was immunoSEQ multiplex PCR. Altogether more than 55,000 clones are present, 89% being singletons, with the ten largest covering 15%. V is TRBV6-6 and J is TRBJ2-2; 9 bases are a match to TRBD2. Specimen: PBMCs. This TCR was sampled from a woman under 30 in good health and CMV-seronegative. The CDR3 loop reads CASSSFSGRRAGELFF. The DNA for the CDR3 is TGTGCCAGCAGTTCGTTTAGCGGGAGAAGAGCCGGGGAGCTGTTTTTT.